These 10 T cell receptor beta chains came from one sample sequenced in a study of T cells in Graves' hyperthyroidism and ophthalmopathy. Regions amplified from RNA transcripts were the TCR beta CDR3 regions. The HTBI primer set served for first-round RT-PCR of the TCR CDR3. TCRdb re-called the multiplex PCR reads through MiXCR, storing one row per CDR3 protein. The table shows fewer than 350,000 distinct CDR3 sequences, with roughly 20% occurring only once. The sample consisted of blood. Receptors were obtained from a woman in her forties or fifties with Graves' hyperthyroidism.

The table lists this clonotype with many counts. The chain is built from TRBV5-1 and TRBJ2-3; 9 nucleotides align to TRBD1. This CDR3 spans 17 amino acids. With V trimmed by 4 bases and J by 3 bases, 12 bases remained unmatched. Germline CDR1 reads SGHRS; CDR2 reads YFSETQ. The CDR3 reads CASSKQGAAGLTDTQYF. CDR3 DNA: TGCGCCAGCAGCAAACAGGGGGCGGCGGGGCTGACAGATACGCAGTATTTT.

This clonotype was seen a handful of times. V is TRBV20-1 and J is TRBJ2-2; D uncertain. Trimming took 5 bases from V and 11 from J, leaving 15 bases between them. CDR1 DFQATT and CDR2 SNEGSKA come from the germline V gene (reference sequence). CDR3 length equals 12 residues. The CDR3 is CSAPPSPGELFF. CDR3 coding DNA: TGCAGTGCTCCTCCCTCACCTGGCGAGCTGTTTTTT.

The J gene is TRBJ1-1, the V gene TRBV20-1, with D hard to call. This CDR3 contains 11 residues. Germline V CDR1 and CDR2: DFQATT, SNEGSKA (reference sequence). Between the trimmed V and J ends, which lost 6 bases and 5 bases, there was a span of 10 bases. CDR3 loop: CSAPGPTEAFF. The CDR3 DNA sequence: TGCAGTGCACCGGGTCCGACTGAAGCTTTCTTT.

The chain employs TRBV12-3 or TRBV12-4 and TRBJ2-2; D might be TRBD2 (5 bases). This CDR3 region has 22 residues. V was pared by 3 bases and J by 5 bases, with 34 bases between. The CDR3 region has the DNA TGTGCCAGCAGTTTGGGCTTTAGAACACCGGGGAGCTCCCTTGGGCGGACCGGGGAGCTGTTTTTT. It specifies CASSLGFRTPGSSLGRTGELFF.

This clonotype was counted a few times. CDR3 bases: TGTGCCACCCTCAGAGCTGGTGAGCAGTTCTTC. Encoded protein: CATLRAGEQFF. The V gene is TRBV12-3 or TRBV12-4, the J gene TRBJ2-1, with D uncertain. There are 11 residues in the CDR3. The germline V and J ends were trimmed by 10 bases and 9 bases, with 13 bases remaining between them.

The chain carries TRBV19 and TRBJ1-4, with unresolved D. Germline CDR1 and CDR2: LNHDA and SQIVND (reference sequence). The CDR3 runs to 15 residues. V was cut by 4 bases and J by 0 bases, with 9 bases left in between. The CDR3 sequence: CASSRTESTNEKLFF. The CDR3 coding sequence is TGTGCCAGTAGTAGAACAGAGTCAACTAATGAAAAACTGTTTTTT. The full variable domain, its missing parts supplied by reference TRBV19 and TRBJ1-4, is DGGITQSPKYLFRKEGQNVTLSCEQNLNHDAMYWYRQDPGQGLRLIYYSQIVNDFQKGDIAEGYSVSREKKESFPLTVTSAQKNPTAFYLCASSRTESTNEKLFFGSGTQLSVL.

The J gene is TRBJ2-1, the V gene TRBV29-1; 10 bases are shared with TRBD2. Looked up from germline, CDR1 is SQVTM and CDR2 is ANQGSEA. The junction had 3 bases not matched to a gene; V was cut back by 7 bases and J by 9 bases. The CDR3 contains 11 residues. The CDR3 spells CSALAGSEQFF. In DNA form, the CDR3 reads TGCAGCGCACTAGCGGGAAGTGAGCAGTTCTTC.

This rearrangement joins TRBV2 to TRBJ2-3; D might be TRBD2 (8 bases). V lost 1 base and J 10 bases, leaving 18 bases between the germline ends. Germline V lookup: CDR1 SNHLY, CDR2 FYNNEI. This CDR3 is 15 amino acids long. The CDR3 DNA sequence: TGTGCCAGCAGTGAAGTAGGACAGGCGGGAGGTCCGCAGTATTTT. Translated, it gives CASSEVGQAGGPQYF. The full variable domain, in which reference TRBV2 and TRBJ2-3 provide the parts outside the CDR3, is EPEVTQTPSHQVTQMGQEVILRCVPISNHLYFYWYRQILGQKVEFLVSFYNNEISEKSEIFDDQFSVERPDGSNFTLKIRSTKLEDSAMYFCASSEVGQAGGPQYFGPGTRLTVL.

The J gene is TRBJ2-7, the V gene TRBV12-5; D is ambiguous. The J call is in doubt because the DNA end fits TRBJ2-1 better. Germline CDR1 reads LGHNT; CDR2 reads FRNRAP. The CDR3 contains 13 residues. CDR3 nucleotides: TGTGCTAGTGGGAGTGGCAGCTCCTACGAGCAGTTCTTC. It encodes CASGSGSSYEQFF.

There are many counts of this clonotype. This chain links TRBV5-1 with TRBJ2-1; D is unresolved. The V and J ends lost 2 bases and 4 bases respectively, with 4 bases between them. This CDR3 region has 12 residues. Germline V gene sequence: CDR1 SGHRS, CDR2 YFSETQ. This chain's CDR3 is CASSFEYNEQFF. The DNA for the CDR3 is TGCGCCAGCAGCTTCGAATACAATGAGCAGTTCTTC.